Listed below are T cell receptor beta chains from one sample, sequenced in a study of neoadjuvant anti-PD-1 for oral cavity cancer. Produced via immunoSEQ multiplex PCR; TCRdb's table is partial and in-frame only. Altogether roughly 14,000 clones are present, approximately 73% being singletons, with the ten largest covering 2% to 2.5%. The sequencing here drew on PBMCs, taken after nivolumab (anti-PD-1) treatment. These TCRs come from a person between 40 and 79 years old with oral cavity squamous cell carcinoma. Both conserved end residues are part of each CDR3. The D gene is left open where the match is weak. Some rows have no size entry. The others give once, few or many, or a class for an expanded clone.

V gene: TRBV15
CDR3 length: 15
J gene: TRBJ2-7
D gene: TRBD1
clone size: .
CDR3 DNA: TGTGCCACCGTAGGAACTACAGGGGACTCCTACGAGCAGTACTTC
CDR3 protein: CATVGTTGDSYEQYF

V gene: TRBV7-2
CDR3 length: 16
J gene: TRBJ2-2
D gene: .
clone size: .
CDR3 DNA: TGTGCCAGCAGCCCGAGGGGAGCGACGAACACCGGGGAGCTGTTTTTT
CDR3 protein: CASSPRGATNTGELFF

V gene: TRBV29-1
CDR3 length: 16
J gene: TRBJ2-1
D gene: .
clone size: .
CDR3 DNA: TGCAGCGTTGGCTCGCCGGGGAGAAGCTCCTACAATGAGCAGTTCTTC
CDR3 protein: CSVGSPGRSSYNEQFF

V gene: TRBV28
CDR3 length: 14
J gene: TRBJ1-4
D gene: .
clone size: .
CDR3 DNA: TGTGCCAGCAGTTTAGACAGGCGTAATGAAAAACTGTTTTTT
CDR3 protein: CASSLDRRNEKLFF

V gene: TRBV6-5
CDR3 length: 16
J gene: TRBJ1-3
D gene: .
clone size: .
CDR3 DNA: TGTGCCAGCAGTTACGGGCCTATTTTCTCTGGAAACACCATATATTTT
CDR3 protein: CASSYGPIFSGNTIYF

V gene: TRBV9
CDR3 length: 20
J gene: TRBJ2-4
D gene: .
clone size: few
CDR3 DNA: TGTGCCAGCAGGGAAGGGCCCCCTTCTAGGAATCTGTCCTCCAAAAACATTCAGTACTTC
CDR3 protein: CASREGPPSRNLSSKNIQYF

V gene: TRBV6-5
CDR3 length: 12
J gene: TRBJ2-1
D gene: .
clone size: few
CDR3 DNA: TGTGCCAGCAGTCGAGCGGATCGTGAGCAGTTCTTC
CDR3 protein: CASSRADREQFF

V gene: TRBV30
CDR3 length: 15
J gene: TRBJ2-5
D gene: .
clone size: .
CDR3 DNA: TGTGCCTGGAGTGACCTGGGAGGAAGAGTAGAGACCCAGTACTTC
CDR3 protein: CAWSDLGGRVETQYF

V gene: TRBV7-2
CDR3 length: 15
J gene: TRBJ1-5
D gene: TRBD1
clone size: .
CDR3 DNA: TGTGCCAGCAGCCCGGGACAGGGTAGCCATCAGCCCCAGCATTTT
CDR3 protein: CASSPGQGSHQPQHF

V gene: TRBV6-6
CDR3 length: 16
J gene: TRBJ2-2
D gene: TRBD2
clone size: .
CDR3 DNA: TGTGCCAGCAGTTACAGTCGGGGGGTGAACACCGGGGAGCTGTTTTTT
CDR3 protein: CASSYSRGVNTGELFF

V gene: TRBV7-3
CDR3 length: 15
J gene: TRBJ2-3
D gene: .
clone size: .
CDR3 DNA: TGTGCCAGCAGCTTAATGGCCGCCCCCACAGATACGCAGTATTTT
CDR3 protein: CASSLMAAPTDTQYF

V gene: TRBV14
CDR3 length: 12
J gene: TRBJ1-1
D gene: .
clone size: .
CDR3 DNA: TGTGCCAGCAGCCCGGCGAACACTGAAGCTTTCTTT
CDR3 protein: CASSPANTEAFF

V gene: TRBV7-9
CDR3 length: 12
J gene: TRBJ1-2
D gene: TRBD1
clone size: .
CDR3 DNA: TGTGCCAGCAGCTCAACAGGGGGCGGCTACACCTTC
CDR3 protein: CASSSTGGGYTF

V gene: TRBV7-9
CDR3 length: 13
J gene: TRBJ2-5
D gene: .
clone size: .
CDR3 DNA: TGTGCCAGCAGCCCCTACACCCAAGAGACCCAGTACTTC
CDR3 protein: CASSPYTQETQYF

V gene: TRBV9
CDR3 length: 15
J gene: TRBJ1-5
D gene: TRBD1
clone size: few
CDR3 DNA: TGTGCCAGCAGCGCAGGGACAGGCGGGCACCAGCCCCAGCATTTT
CDR3 protein: CASSAGTGGHQPQHF

V gene: TRBV10-3
CDR3 length: 15
J gene: TRBJ2-5
D gene: TRBD1
clone size: few
CDR3 DNA: TGTGCCATCAGTGCCGACGGGACAGTTCAAGAGACCCAGTACTTC
CDR3 protein: CAISADGTVQETQYF

V gene: TRBV7-8
CDR3 length: 15
J gene: TRBJ2-2
D gene: .
clone size: .
CDR3 DNA: TGTGCCAGCAGCTTAGTGTGGGGGAAACCCGGGGAGCTGTTTTTT
CDR3 protein: CASSLVWGKPGELFF

V gene: TRBV18
CDR3 length: 12
J gene: TRBJ1-4
D gene: .
clone size: .
CDR3 DNA: TGTGCCAGCTCACCGGGGGGTGAAAAACTGTTTTTT
CDR3 protein: CASSPGGEKLFF

V gene: TRBV11-3
CDR3 length: 13
J gene: TRBJ1-2
D gene: .
clone size: .
CDR3 DNA: TGTGCCAGCAGCTTAGCCAGGGGTCATGGCTACACCTTC
CDR3 protein: CASSLARGHGYTF

V gene: TRBV5-1
CDR3 length: 15
J gene: TRBJ1-3
D gene: .
clone size: few
CDR3 DNA: TGCGCCAGCAGCTTGGACGGGGTCTCTGGAAACACCATATATTTT
CDR3 protein: CASSLDGVSGNTIYF

V gene: TRBV6-1
CDR3 length: 13
J gene: TRBJ1-5
D gene: .
clone size: .
CDR3 DNA: TGTGCCAGCAGTGAGAAGAGGAATCAGCCCCAGCATTTT
CDR3 protein: CASSEKRNQPQHF

V gene: TRBV11-2
CDR3 length: 18
J gene: TRBJ2-3
D gene: .
clone size: .
CDR3 DNA: TGTGCCAGCAGCTTAGGGGCTGAGTGGGGCTCTAGCACAGATACGCAGTATTTT
CDR3 protein: CASSLGAEWGSSTDTQYF